The source of this TCR beta chain is a study of T cells in Graves' hyperthyroidism and ophthalmopathy. Turning to the study itself: Blood from the periphery was taken at initial diagnosis, before any treatment. Findings of the study overall: Most clonotypes that expanded in the thyroid above 0.001 also showed up in blood. A median about 6 months before onset, the model predicted ophthalmopathy.

This clonotype showed up just a few times. What it recognizes is unknown. The CDR3 regions of TCR beta were amplified from RNA transcripts. The TCR CDR3 was amplified in a first-round RT-PCR using the HTBI primer set. From the multiplex PCR reads, TCRdb called clonotypes with MiXCR, one entry per CDR3 protein. The repertoire holds under 450,000 distinct CDR3 sequences, with 13% as singletons. Aged 18 to 65, the patients had hyperthyroidism that was newly diagnosed and had lasted under 2 months. Germline V gives CDR1 SEHNR, CDR2 FQNEAQ (reference sequence). CDR3 length: 15 residues. The V and J ends lost 4 bases and 1 base respectively, with 12 bases between them.

The material sequenced was blood. The clonotype originates from a man aged 25 to 45 with Graves' hyperthyroidism that later progressed to Graves' ophthalmopathy. The chain employs TRBV7-9 and TRBJ2-3, with D possibly being TRBD1 (6 bases). DNA for the CDR3: TGTGCCAGCAGCTCATGGGGGCGCGGCACAGATACGCAGTATTTT. This translates into CASSSWGRGTDTQYF.